The 31 T cell receptor beta chains given below trace back to one sample, sequenced in a study of control samples from healthy donors and cancer patients. Clones were read by immunoSEQ multiplex PCR, and TCRdb kept only the in-frame ones, dropping some. The sample has roughly 200,000 clones; about 94% are singletons. Sample: blood. These receptor sequences come from a middle-aged man in good health.

This clone appeared a few times. For the CDR3, the DNA is TGTGCCAGCAGCTCCGACAGTACCTACGAGCAGTACTTC. As protein: CASSSDSTYEQYF. The J gene is TRBJ2-7, the V gene TRBV7-2; weak D call: TRBD1 (5 bases). This CDR3 is built from 13 residues. Germline V lookup: CDR1 SGHTA, CDR2 FQGNSA. Trimming left V 4 bases short and J 2 bases short, with 9 bases between.

The chain carries TRBV3-1 (or the pseudogene TRBV3-2) and TRBJ2-5, with D possibly TRBD2 on 6 matching bases. CDR1 is LGHDT and CDR2 is YNNKEL in the germline V gene (reference sequence). CDR3 length: 18 residues. The germline V and J ends were trimmed by 6 bases and 7 bases, with 30 bases remaining between them. The chain's CDR3 is CASSPSVGSGKPPRTQYF. CDR3 sequence (DNA): TGTGCCAGCAGTCCCTCTGTGGGTAGCGGTAAGCCCCCCCGGACCCAGTACTTC.

The chain uses TRBV11-2 and TRBJ1-1; D not certain. The CDR3 spans 11 residues. Germline V gene sequence: CDR1 SGHAT, CDR2 FQNNGV. Trimming pared 5 bases from V and 4 bases from J, leaving 5 bases between. The chain's CDR3 is CASSRSTEAFF. DNA of the CDR3: TGTGCCAGCAGCCGGAGCACTGAAGCTTTCTTT. The variable domain in full, with the rest retrieved from reference TRBV11-2 and TRBJ1-1, is EAGVAQSPRYKIIEKRQSVAFWCNPISGHATLYWYQQILGQGPKLLIQFQNNGVVDDSQLPKDRFSAERLKGVDSTLKIQPAKLEDSAVYLCASSRSTEAFFGQGTRLTVV.

As for this clone: An end of the junction differs from the germline gene, which may be a read error. Other DNA sequences of this sample code for an identical CDR3. CDR3 amino acids: CASSPNRQGSYGYTF. The DNA of the CDR3 is TGCGCCAGCAGTCCCAACAGACAGGGATCGTATGGCTACACCTTC. The chain joins TRBV28 to TRBJ1-2; 7 bases line up with TRBD1. CDR3 size: 15 residues. CDR1 and CDR2 (germline): MDHEN, SYDVKM.

This chain connects TRBV4-1 to TRBJ2-1; tentatively, D is TRBD1 (5 bases). V gave up 0 bases and J gave up 4 bases, with 13 bases separating them. Per germline, CDR1 MGHRA and CDR2 YSYEKL. The CDR3 is 16 amino acids. CDR3: CASSQEVGAQYNEQFF. For the CDR3, the DNA is TGCGCCAGCAGCCAAGAAGTTGGGGCACAATACAATGAGCAGTTCTTC.

This chain uses TRBV6-6 with TRBJ1-2; no firm D call. Germline CDR1 reads MNHNY; CDR2 reads SVGAGI (reference sequence). The CDR3 spans 16 residues. Trimming took off 7 bases at V and 1 base at J, with 19 bases between the two ends. The CDR3 coding sequence is TGTGCCAGCACCGAGTCCCAGGATTACTTTAACTATGGCTACACCTTC. Translating it yields CASTESQDYFNYGYTF.

The chain joins TRBV18 to TRBJ2-1; TRBD1 might be the D (6 bases). V dropped 2 bases and J dropped 2 bases, with 10 bases sitting between them. Germline-derived CDR1 and CDR2 are KGHSH and LQKENI. The CDR3 consists of 15 residues. The DNA of the CDR3 is TGTGCCAGCTCACCAGGCAGGGGCACCTACAATGAGCAGTTCTTC. Amino acids: CASSPGRGTYNEQFF.

This rearrangement joins TRBV5-1 to TRBJ1-1; D remains ambiguous. Between the trimmed V and J ends, which lost 4 bases and 6 bases, there was a span of 16 bases. Germline CDR1 reads SGHRS; CDR2 reads YFSETQ. The CDR3 sequence is 14 residues long. CDR3: CASSPRDRPAEAFF. Written as DNA, the CDR3 is TGCGCCAGCAGCCCCCGAGACCGTCCCGCTGAAGCTTTCTTT. Full variable domain (missing parts from reference TRBV5-1 and TRBJ1-1): KAGVTQTPRYLIKTRGQQVTLSCSPISGHRSVSWYQQTPGQGLQFLFEYFSETQRNKGNFPGRFSGRQFSNSRSEMNVSTLELGDSALYLCASSPRDRPAEAFFGQGTRLTVV.

The chain is built from TRBV5-1 and TRBJ2-5; 8 bases are shared with TRBD2. This CDR3 has 14 residues. The germline CDR1 and CDR2 sequences are SGHRS and YFSETQ. The ends lost 3 bases at V and 4 bases at J; junction bases unmatched: 5. CDR3 coding DNA: TGCGCCAGCAGCTCCCGACTAGCGATAGAGACCCAGTACTTC. It yields the protein CASSSRLAIETQYF.

This chain joins TRBV7-2 and TRBJ2-3, with D possibly TRBD2 on 7 matching bases. The germline V gene has CDR1 SGHTA and CDR2 FQGNSA. V lost 5 bases and J 2 bases, leaving 14 bases between the germline ends. The CDR3 sequence is 15 residues long. CDR3 DNA: TGTGCCAGCAGCCCAGGGGCGGGAGACACAGATACGCAGTATTTT. Translating it yields CASSPGAGDTDTQYF.

The chain has TRBV11-2 and TRBJ2-1; possibly TRBD2 for D (6 bases). Trimming removed 6 bases from V and 8 bases from J, with 17 bases in between. Germline-derived CDR1 and CDR2 are SGHAT and FQNNGV. The CDR3 has 14 amino acids. This CDR3 reads CASSAPGGRYEQFF. DNA of the CDR3: TGTGCCAGCAGTGCCCCCGGGGGTAGATATGAGCAGTTCTTC. Together with reference TRBV11-2 and TRBJ2-1, the CDR3 gives the full variable domain: EAGVAQSPRYKIIEKRQSVAFWCNPISGHATLYWYQQILGQGPKLLIQFQNNGVVDDSQLPKDRFSAERLKGVDSTLKIQPAKLEDSAVYLCASSAPGGRYEQFFGPGTRLTVL.

The genes are TRBV7-8 and TRBJ1-2; D possibly corresponds to TRBD1 (6 bases). CDR1 SGHVS and CDR2 FQNEAQ come from the germline V gene. V was pared by 4 bases and J by 1 base, with 13 bases between. CDR3 length equals 15 residues. The CDR3 reads CASSSRQDNNYGYTF. CDR3 DNA: TGTGCCAGCAGCTCCCGACAGGACAATAACTATGGCTACACCTTC.

The chain employs TRBV9 and TRBJ2-3, with TRBD2 matching over 16 bases. Losses at the gene ends were 4 bases for V and 3 bases for J; bases not matched to a gene: 8. This CDR3 is built from 18 residues. The germline V gene encodes CDR1 SGDLS and CDR2 YYNGEE. CDR3 sequence: CASSFGTSGGAWTDTQYF. CDR3 nucleotide sequence: TGTGCCAGCAGCTTTGGGACTAGCGGGGGGGCCTGGACAGATACGCAGTATTTT.

J is TRBJ1-5 and V is TRBV12-3 or TRBV12-4, with D tentatively TRBD1 (5 bases). The CDR3 consists of 12 residues. V shed 7 bases and J shed 9 bases, with 13 bases lying between them. The CDR3 here is CASTRPGTPQHF. The CDR3 DNA follows: TGTGCCAGCACCCGCCCAGGGACGCCCCAGCATTTT.

The genes are TRBV5-6 and TRBJ1-4; possibly TRBD1 for D (6 bases). Germline CDR1 SGHDT, CDR2 YYEEEE. This CDR3 is built from 16 residues. Trimming pared 1 base from V and 8 bases from J, leaving 18 bases between. This chain's CDR3 is CASSLKSGGGAEKLFF. CDR3 in DNA: TGTGCCAGCAGCTTGAAGTCTGGCGGGGGCGCGGAAAAACTGTTTTTT. Complete variable domain (other parts from reference TRBV5-6 and TRBJ1-4): DAGVTQSPTHLIKTRGQQVTLRCSPKSGHDTVSWYQQALGQGPQFIFQYYEEEERQRGNFPDRFSGHQFPNYSSELNVNALLLGDSALYLCASSLKSGGGAEKLFFGSGTQLSVL.

As concerns this clone: Other nucleotide sequences from this sample produce the same CDR3. This chain joins TRBV12-2 and TRBJ2-6; TRBD2 was called by the table and not checked on the DNA. TRBV12-2 is an annotated pseudogene. The CDR3 runs to 20 residues. The CDR3 region has the DNA TGTGCAAGTCGCTTATTGGCGGGGGGGCGTCCCAACTCTGGGGCCAACGTCCTGACTTTC. It codes for CASRLLAGGRPNSGANVLTF.

Concerning this clone itself: Compared with germline, one end of the junction differs, possibly owing to a read error. The genes are TRBV28 and TRBJ1-3, with D maybe TRBD1 (6 bases). Germline V gene data show CDR1 as MDHEN and CDR2 as SYDVKM. The CDR3 consists of 16 residues. Written as DNA, the CDR3 is TGTACCAGCAGGGCCGGGACATGGGGCTCTGGAAACACCATATATTTT. Translation: CTSRAGTWGSGNTIYF.

The CDR3: CASSHKGETQYF. The CDR3 nucleotides are TGTGCCAGTAGCCATAAGGGGGAGACCCAGTACTTC. The V gene is TRBV19, the J gene TRBJ2-5; tentative D call: TRBD1 (5 bases). Trimming took off 6 bases at V and 5 bases at J, with 10 bases between the two ends. Germline V gene data show CDR1 as LNHDA and CDR2 as SQIVND (reference sequence). This CDR3 has 12 residues.

To note about this clone: The sample carries other DNA sequences with the same CDR3. The chain couples TRBV7-2 to TRBJ2-2; no clear D gene. This CDR3 has 13 residues. CDR1 SGHTA and CDR2 FQGNSA come from the germline V gene. The germline V and J ends were trimmed by 1 base and 5 bases, with 5 bases remaining between them. Here the CDR3 reads CASSLGSTGELFF. The CDR3, as DNA: TGTGCCAGCAGCTTAGGGAGTACCGGGGAGCTGTTTTTT. The full variable domain, with the rest looked up from reference TRBV7-2 and TRBJ2-2, is GAGVSQSPSNKVTEKGKDVELRCDPISGHTALYWYRQSLGQGLEFLIYFQGNSAPDKSGLPSDRFSAERTGGSVSTLTIQRTQQEDSAVYLCASSLGSTGELFFGEGSRLTVL.

The CDR3 spells CASSQDPPDTQYF. The CDR3 nucleotides read TGCGCCAGCAGCCAAGACCCCCCAGATACGCAGTATTTT. The V and J genes are TRBV4-3 and TRBJ2-3, with D uncertain. The V end lost 0 bases, the J end lost 4 bases, and 5 bases lay between the germline ends. This CDR3 region has 13 residues. The germline V gene encodes CDR1 LGHNA and CDR2 YSLEER.

The CDR3 DNA reads as TGTGCCAGCACCCGGGGACCGAGTTATGGCTACACCTTC. This sequence encodes CASTRGPSYGYTF. The V gene is TRBV5-4, the J gene TRBJ1-2, with D possibly being TRBD1 (5 bases). Per the germline V gene, CDR1 is SGHNT and CDR2 is YYREEE (reference sequence). Trimming stripped 6 bases from V and 5 bases from J, with 14 bases between. CDR3 length: 13 amino acids.

This chain joins TRBV5-5 and TRBJ2-1; the D is unclear. Germline V gene sequence: CDR1 SGHKS, CDR2 YYEKEE (reference sequence). There are 12 residues in the CDR3. The ends were cut back, 3 bases at V and 8 bases at J, with 9 bases in the middle. The CDR3 loop is CASSSLAYEQFF. The DNA of the CDR3 is TGTGCCAGCAGCTCCCTGGCTTATGAGCAGTTCTTC. Based on the CDR3 plus reference TRBV5-5 and TRBJ2-1, the full variable domain is DAGVTQSPTHLIKTRGQQVTLRCSPISGHKSVSWYQQVLGQGPQFIFQYYEKEERGRGNFPDRFSARQFPNYSSELNVNALLLGDSALYLCASSSLAYEQFFGPGTRLTVL.

The gene calls are TRBV19 and TRBJ1-1, with 9 bases that match TRBD1. V lost 7 bases and J lost 5; bases outside the gene matches: 11. The CDR3 spans 15 residues. Germline assignment: CDR1 LNHDA and CDR2 SQIVND (reference sequence). In DNA, the CDR3 is TGTGCCAGTACCGCGAGCGAGACAGGGGGGACTGAAGCTTTCTTT. Residues: CASTASETGGTEAFF.

The rearrangement uses TRBV2 and TRBJ1-6; 9 nucleotides agree with TRBD1. CDR3 size: 14 residues. Losses at the gene ends were 5 bases for V and 7 bases for J; bases not matched to a gene: 3. CDR1 and CDR2 from the germline V gene are SNHLY and FYNNEI. The DNA of the CDR3 is TGTGCCAGCAGTCTACAGGGGGCAAATTCACCCCTCCACTTT. Amino acids: CASSLQGANSPLHF. The whole variable domain, filled in from reference TRBV2 and TRBJ1-6, reads EPEVTQTPSHQVTQMGQEVILRCVPISNHLYFYWYRQILGQKVEFLVSFYNNEISEKSEIFDDQFSVERPDGSNFTLKIRSTKLEDSAMYFCASSLQGANSPLHFGNGTRLTVT.

V gene TRBV6-5 combines with J gene TRBJ1-2; 8 bases match TRBD1. Trimming took 5 bases from V and 7 from J; bases not matched to a gene: 9. The germline CDR1 and CDR2 sequences are MNHEY and SVGAGI. The CDR3 runs 14 residues. CDR3 bases: TGTGCCAGCAGTCTGGACAGGGTTGACAGTGGCTACACCTTC. This gives the protein CASSLDRVDSGYTF.

This chain joins TRBV3-1 (or the pseudogene TRBV3-2) and TRBJ1-4; possibly TRBD1 for D (6 bases). V lost 8 bases to trimming and J lost 8 bases, with 24 bases between them. The CDR3 covers 16 residues. CDR1 and CDR2 from the germline V gene are LGHDT and YNNKEL (reference sequence). The DNA for the CDR3 is TGTGCCAGCGGTTATACGACTGACAGGACCCGAGAAAAACTGTTTTTT. Encoded protein: CASGYTTDRTREKLFF.

This clone was detected once. The V call is TRBV18, the J call TRBJ2-1, with 7 bases aligning to TRBD1. The CDR3 has 13 amino acids. The J segment lost 7 bases and the V segment lost 6 bases, leaving 6 bases of the junction unmatched. CDR1 is KGHSH, CDR2 LQKENI, per germline. Here the CDR3 reads CASSPDRRNEQFF. The CDR3 DNA follows: TGTGCCAGCTCTCCGGACAGGAGGAATGAGCAGTTCTTC.

The V call is TRBV18, the J call TRBJ2-2; D gene unclear. Germline V gene sequence: CDR1 KGHSH, CDR2 LQKENI. V was clipped by 5 bases and J by 2 bases, with 18 bases between them. This CDR3 comprises 17 residues. The CDR3 protein is CASSEKIGPINTGELFF. In DNA form, the CDR3 reads TGTGCCAGCTCAGAGAAAATCGGACCGATAAACACCGGGGAGCTGTTTTTT.

This chain uses TRBV14 with TRBJ1-3; D possibly corresponds to TRBD1 (6 bases). This CDR3 comprises 16 residues. The V and J ends lost 4 bases and 0 bases respectively, with 13 bases between them. The germline V gene has CDR1 SGHDN and CDR2 FVKESK. The CDR3 region has the DNA TGTGCCAGCAGCCTGCCTGGACAGAGCTCTGGAAACACCATATATTTT. As protein: CASSLPGQSSGNTIYF.

The rearrangement uses TRBV14 and TRBJ1-3; possibly TRBD1 for D (6 bases). The CDR3 is made up of 14 amino acids. Germline lookup yields CDR1 SGHDN and CDR2 FVKESK. Trimming pared 4 bases from V and 2 bases from J, leaving 9 bases between. DNA for the CDR3: TGTGCCAGCAGCCGACGGGACACTGGAAACACCATATATTTT. It translates to CASSRRDTGNTIYF.

The V gene is TRBV9, the J gene TRBJ2-5; weak D call: TRBD2 (5 bases). The V gene lost 0 bases and the J gene lost 3 bases, with 15 bases spanning the gap. Germline CDR1 and CDR2: SGDLS and YYNGEE. This CDR3 has 16 amino acids. As DNA, the CDR3 is TGTGCCAGCAGCGTAGGAGGAGGTACCATTAAAGAGACCCAGTACTTC. This sequence encodes CASSVGGGTIKETQYF.